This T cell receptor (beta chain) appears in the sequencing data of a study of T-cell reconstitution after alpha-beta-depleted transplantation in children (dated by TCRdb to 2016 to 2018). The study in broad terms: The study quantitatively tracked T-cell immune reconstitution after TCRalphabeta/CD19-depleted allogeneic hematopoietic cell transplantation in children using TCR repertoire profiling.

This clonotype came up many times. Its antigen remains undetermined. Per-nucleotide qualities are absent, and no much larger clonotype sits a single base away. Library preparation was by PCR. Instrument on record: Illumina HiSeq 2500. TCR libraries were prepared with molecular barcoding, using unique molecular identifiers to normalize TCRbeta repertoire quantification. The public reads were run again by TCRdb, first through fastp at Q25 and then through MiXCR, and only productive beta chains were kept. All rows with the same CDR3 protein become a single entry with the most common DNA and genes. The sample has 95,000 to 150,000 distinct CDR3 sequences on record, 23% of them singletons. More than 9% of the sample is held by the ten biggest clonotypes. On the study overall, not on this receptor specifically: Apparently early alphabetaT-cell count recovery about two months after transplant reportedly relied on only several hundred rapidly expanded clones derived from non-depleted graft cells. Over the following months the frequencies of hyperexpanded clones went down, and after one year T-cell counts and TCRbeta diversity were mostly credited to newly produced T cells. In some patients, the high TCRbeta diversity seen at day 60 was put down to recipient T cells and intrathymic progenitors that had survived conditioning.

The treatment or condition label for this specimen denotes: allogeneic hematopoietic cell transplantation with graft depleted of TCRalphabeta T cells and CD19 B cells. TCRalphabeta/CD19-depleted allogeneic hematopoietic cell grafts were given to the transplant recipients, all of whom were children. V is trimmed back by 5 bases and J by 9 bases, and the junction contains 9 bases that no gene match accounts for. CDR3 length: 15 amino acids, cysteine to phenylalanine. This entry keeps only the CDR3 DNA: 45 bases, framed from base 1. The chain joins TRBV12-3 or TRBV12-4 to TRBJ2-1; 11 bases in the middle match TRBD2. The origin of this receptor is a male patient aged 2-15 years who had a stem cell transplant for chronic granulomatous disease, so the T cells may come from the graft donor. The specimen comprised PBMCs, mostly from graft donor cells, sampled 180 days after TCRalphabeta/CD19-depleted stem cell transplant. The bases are TGTGCCAGCAGTCCCTATAGCGGGAGGGTGAGTGAGCAGTTCTTC. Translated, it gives CASSPYSGRVSEQFF.